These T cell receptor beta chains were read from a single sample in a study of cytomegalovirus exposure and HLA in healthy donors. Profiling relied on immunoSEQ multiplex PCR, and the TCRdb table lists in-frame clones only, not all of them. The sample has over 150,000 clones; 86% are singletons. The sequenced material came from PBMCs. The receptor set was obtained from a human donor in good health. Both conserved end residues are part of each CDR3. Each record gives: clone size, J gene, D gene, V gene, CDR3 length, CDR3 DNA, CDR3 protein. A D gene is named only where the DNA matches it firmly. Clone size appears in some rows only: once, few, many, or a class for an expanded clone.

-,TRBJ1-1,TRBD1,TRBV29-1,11,TGCAGCGTAAAGGGGGCGCATGAAGCTTTCTTT,CSVKGAHEAFF
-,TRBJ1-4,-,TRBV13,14,TGTGCCAGCAGCTGGCGGGCCCCAAATGAAAAACTGTTTTTT,CASSWRAPNEKLFF
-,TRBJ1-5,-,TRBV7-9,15,TGTGCCAGCAGCTTATCGGGATTTTACGGTCAGCCCCAGCATTTT,CASSLSGFYGQPQHF
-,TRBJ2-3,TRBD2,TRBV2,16,TGTGCCAGCATAGGTCAAGTAGCGGGGGGCACAGATACGCAGTATTTT,CASIGQVAGGTDTQYF
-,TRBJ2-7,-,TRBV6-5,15,TGTGCCAGCAGTCGCGAAAGACTTCGATTCTACGAGCAGTACTTC,CASSRERLRFYEQYF
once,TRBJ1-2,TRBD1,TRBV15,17,TGTGCCACCAGCACATTAACAGGGGTCGGCCTCAGAAGTGGCTACACCTTC,CATSTLTGVGLRSGYTF
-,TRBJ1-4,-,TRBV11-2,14,TGTGCCAGCAGCGCTGATCTCAGAATTGAAAAACTGTTTTTT,CASSADLRIEKLFF
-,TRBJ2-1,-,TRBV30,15,TGTGCCTGGAGTGTAGATCCTAGTCCCTACAATGAGCAGTTCTTC,CAWSVDPSPYNEQFF
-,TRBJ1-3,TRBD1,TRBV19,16,TGTGCCAGTACCAGGGGACAGAGGAGCTCTGGAAACACCATATATTTT,CASTRGQRSSGNTIYF
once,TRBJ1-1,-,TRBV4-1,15,TGCGCCAGCAGCCAACCAACTACAGGGAAGGTTGAAGCTTTCTTT,CASSQPTTGKVEAFF
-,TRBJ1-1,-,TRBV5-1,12,TGCGCCAGCAGCTTGGGTGCCGGGGGAGCTTTCTTT,CASSLGAGGAFF
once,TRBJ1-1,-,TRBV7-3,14,TGTGCCAGCAGCCCCCAAGGGGCGAACACTGAAGCTTTCTTT,CASSPQGANTEAFF
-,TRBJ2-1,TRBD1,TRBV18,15,TGTGCCAGCTCACCAAAGGGACAGGGATGGGGTGAGCAGTTCTTC,CASSPKGQGWGEQFF
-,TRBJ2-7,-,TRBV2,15,TGTGCCAGCAGCCCTCGCGAGAATCTCTTGTACGAGCAGTACTTC,CASSPRENLLYEQYF
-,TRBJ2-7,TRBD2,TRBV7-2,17,TGTGCCAGCAGCTTATTAGTAGTTGCGGGGGGCTCCTACGAGCAGTACTTC,CASSLLVVAGGSYEQYF
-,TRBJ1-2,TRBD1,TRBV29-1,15,TGCAGCGTTCCCCCCTTGACAGGGACGGCGGATGGCTACACCTTC,CSVPPLTGTADGYTF
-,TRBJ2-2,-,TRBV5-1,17,TGCGCCAGCAGCTTGGAGTTGGGGGCCGTGGTTACCGGGGAGCTGTTTTTT,CASSLELGAVVTGELFF
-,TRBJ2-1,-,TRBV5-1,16,TGCGCCAGCAGCGAGAGTGCCGGGACTGGTCGACATGAGCAGTTCTTC,CASSESAGTGRHEQFF
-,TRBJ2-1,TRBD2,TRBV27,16,TGTGCCAGCAGTTTAGAGATGGGACTAGCGGGTAATGAGCAGTTCTTC,CASSLEMGLAGNEQFF
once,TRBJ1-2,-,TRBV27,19,TGTGCCAGCAGTTTATATGGAGCCAGGGGCCAGTCCCCTAACTATGGCTACACCTTC,CASSLYGARGQSPNYGYTF
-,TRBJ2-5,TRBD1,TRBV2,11,TGTGCCAGCCCGGACAGGGAGACCCAGTACTTC,CASPDRETQYF
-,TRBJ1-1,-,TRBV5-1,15,TGCGCCAGCAGCTTGGGCCCGTCCAGGAACACTGAAGCTTTCTTT,CASSLGPSRNTEAFF
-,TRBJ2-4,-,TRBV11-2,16,TGTGCCAGCAGCCCCGGGGGTCAGCGGTACAAAAACATTCAGTACTTC,CASSPGGQRYKNIQYF
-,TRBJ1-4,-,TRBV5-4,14,TGTGCCAGCAGCTGGGGAGGGACTAACGAAAAACTGTTTTTT,CASSWGGTNEKLFF
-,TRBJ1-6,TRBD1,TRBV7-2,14,TGTGCCAGCAGCCCCCGGACAGGGAATTCACCCCTCCACTTT,CASSPRTGNSPLHF
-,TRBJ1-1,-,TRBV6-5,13,TGTGCCAGCAGTTACTCGGATAGGGGTGAAGCTTTCTTT,CASSYSDRGEAFF
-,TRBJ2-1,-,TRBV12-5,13,TGTGCTAGTGGCAGAAGCTCCTACAATGAGCAGTTCTTC,CASGRSSYNEQFF
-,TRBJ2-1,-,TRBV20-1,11,TGCAGTGGGAGCGTCTACAATGAGCAGTTCTTC,CSGSVYNEQFF
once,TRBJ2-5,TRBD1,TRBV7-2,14,TGTGCCAGCAGCCCACGGACAGGGCACGAGACCCAGTACTTC,CASSPRTGHETQYF
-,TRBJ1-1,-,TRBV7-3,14,TGTGCCAGCAGCTTAAGTCAGGGGAACACTGAAGCTTTCTTT,CASSLSQGNTEAFF
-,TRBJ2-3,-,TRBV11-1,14,TGTGCCAGCAGCGTTACCCGAGGGTCAGATACGCAGTATTTT,CASSVTRGSDTQYF
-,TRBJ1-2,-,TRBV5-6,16,TGTGCCAGCAGCTTGGGACAGCGATTGAACAACTATGGCTACACCTTC,CASSLGQRLNNYGYTF
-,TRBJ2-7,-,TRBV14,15,TGTGCCAGCAGCCAAGTTGACGGCAGGTCCTACGAGCAGTACTTC,CASSQVDGRSYEQYF
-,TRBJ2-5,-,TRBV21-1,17,TGTGCCAGCAGCAAATCCTCAGTCCGGGACAGTCTGGAGACCCAGTACTTC,CASSKSSVRDSLETQYF
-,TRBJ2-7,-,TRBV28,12,TGTGCCAGCAGTTTAACTGTCTACGAGCAGTACTTC,CASSLTVYEQYF
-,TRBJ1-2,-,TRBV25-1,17,TGTGCCAGCAGCGAGTCAGGCCAGAAAGCCTTTAACTATGGCTACACCTTC,CASSESGQKAFNYGYTF
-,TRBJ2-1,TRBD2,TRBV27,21,TGTGCCAGCAGCTGGACCGGGAGCGGGAGGAAATGGGCCACCCTATACAATGAGCAGTTCTTC,CASSWTGSGRKWATLYNEQFF
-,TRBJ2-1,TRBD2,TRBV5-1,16,TGCGCCAGCAGCTTGGTGGCGGGAGTTGTCTACAATGAGCAGTTCTTC,CASSLVAGVVYNEQFF
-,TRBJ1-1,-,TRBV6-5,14,TGTGCCAGCAGTTACTCCACTGTGAACACTGAAGCTTTCTTT,CASSYSTVNTEAFF
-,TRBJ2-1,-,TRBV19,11,TGTGCCAGTAGTACCCGCAATGAGCAGTTCTTC,CASSTRNEQFF
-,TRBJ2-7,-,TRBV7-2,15,TGTGCCAGCAGCCAGGCGCATACAGGGTTCTACGAGCAGTACTTC,CASSQAHTGFYEQYF